This TCR beta chain stems from a study of regulatory T cells in long-lasting Graves disease. Germline V CDR1 and CDR2: SGHDT, YYEEEE. The CDR3 consists of 18 residues. Losses at the gene ends were 4 bases for V and 7 bases for J; bases not matched to a gene: 11. The time point: newly diagnosed GD, antithyroid drugs for less than 3 months. Construction of the TCR library relied on RNA isolated from PBMCs. The authors built TCR beta libraries using iRepertoire HTBI primers and Arm-PCR of CDR3 regions. A single record per CDR3 protein comes from TCRdb applying MiXCR to the multiplex PCR reads. The sample includes fewer than 500,000 distinct CDR3 sequences, roughly 16% of them seen just once. There are a few counts of this clonotype. Its matching antigen is unknown. Study-level findings and limits: Persistent disease preferred TRBV28, TRBJ1-2 and TRBJ2-5.

This sample was also put to use in a study of T cells in Graves' hyperthyroidism and ophthalmopathy. Per that paper: Disease duration under 2 months; hyperthyroidism patients were aged 18 to 65. Clinical symptoms, serum thyroxine, TRAb, thyroid ultrasound and orbital computed tomography informed diagnoses. Separation of ophthalmopathy from stable hyperthyroidism was achieved by a 13 V-J model.

The input for sequencing was peripheral blood mononuclear cells (PBMCs), taken at new diagnosis, from a patient treated with antithyroid drugs. The origin of this receptor is a middle-aged man with Graves disease. This sequence joins TRBV5-6 and TRBJ2-4, with 16 bases identical to TRBD2. CDR3 residues: CASSQGLAGGSVRNIQYF. As DNA, the CDR3 is TGTGCCAGCAGCCAGGGACTAGCGGGAGGGTCGGTGAGGAACATTCAGTACTTC.